This T cell receptor beta chain derives from a study of cytomegalovirus exposure and HLA in healthy donors. Points on this clone: Its specificity is unknown.

In the PCR, 60 Vbeta and 13 Jbeta primers were used. The data were produced by immunoSEQ multiplex PCR, yet TCRdb's version contains in-frame clones alone and is incomplete. The sample contains about 130,000 clones, 80% of which appear only once. The study's findings and limits: Donors belonging to an Asian-associated ancestry cluster reportedly showed fewer N-insertions in productive TCRs than the approximately 690-donor mean, according to what a later analysis found. Association of a missense DCLRE1C variant with TCR beta V- and J-gene trimming was reported in a later analysis. Certain indistinguishable V segments, among them TRBV6-2 and TRBV6-3, were excluded.

Germline values: CDR1 MNHEY, CDR2 SVGAGI. CDR3 length: 14 residues. Trimming shortened V by 5 bases and J by 0 bases, and 7 bases separated the two germline ends. Source material: PBMCs. This TCR was sampled from a man aged 40-49 years in good health and CMV-seronegative. The chain uses TRBV6-5 and TRBJ1-4, with D unclear. CDR3 amino acids: CASSGVATNEKLFF. DNA for the CDR3: TGTGCCAGCAGTGGAGTTGCAACTAATGAAAAACTGTTTTTT.